Sequencing of this T cell receptor beta chain was carried out in a study of blood T cell repertoires in COVID-19. In the study overall: COVID-19 samples from acute and convalescent phases originated in the United States, Italy and Spain.

The table came from immunoSEQ multiplex PCR; TCRdb's copy has only in-frame clones and leaves some out. The sample comprises hundreds of thousands of clones, roughly 90% of which are singletons, and about 6.3% rests with the top ten. Between the trimmed V and J ends, which lost 6 bases and 6 bases, there was a span of 14 bases. The CDR3 totals 14 residues. CDR1 MNHEY and CDR2 SVGAGI come from the germline V gene. Participants spanned ages about 18 to 100 years and resided in about 24 US areas. Cohorts were based on clinical histories the participants reported. Sequenced material: PBMCs or T cells enriched from blood (not recorded which). V and J are TRBV6-5 and TRBJ2-2, with D perhaps TRBD1 (6 bases). This TCR derives from a woman between 25 and 40 years old with acute COVID-19. As DNA, the CDR3 is TGTGCCAGCAGCCGGCAGGGGCGAGCCGGGGAGCTGTTTTTT. Translation gives CASSRQGRAGELFF.